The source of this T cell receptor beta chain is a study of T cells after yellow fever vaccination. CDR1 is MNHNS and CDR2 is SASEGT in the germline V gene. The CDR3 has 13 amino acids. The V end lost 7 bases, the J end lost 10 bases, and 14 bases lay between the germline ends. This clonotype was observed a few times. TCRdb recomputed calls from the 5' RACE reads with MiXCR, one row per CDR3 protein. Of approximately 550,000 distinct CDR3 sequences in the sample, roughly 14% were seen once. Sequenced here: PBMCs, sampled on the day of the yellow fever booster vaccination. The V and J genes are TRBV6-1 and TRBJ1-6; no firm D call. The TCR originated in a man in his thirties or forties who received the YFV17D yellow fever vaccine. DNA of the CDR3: TGTGCCAGCACCGGCTCCGGAGAATCACCCCTCCACTTT. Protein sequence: CASTGSGESPLHF.